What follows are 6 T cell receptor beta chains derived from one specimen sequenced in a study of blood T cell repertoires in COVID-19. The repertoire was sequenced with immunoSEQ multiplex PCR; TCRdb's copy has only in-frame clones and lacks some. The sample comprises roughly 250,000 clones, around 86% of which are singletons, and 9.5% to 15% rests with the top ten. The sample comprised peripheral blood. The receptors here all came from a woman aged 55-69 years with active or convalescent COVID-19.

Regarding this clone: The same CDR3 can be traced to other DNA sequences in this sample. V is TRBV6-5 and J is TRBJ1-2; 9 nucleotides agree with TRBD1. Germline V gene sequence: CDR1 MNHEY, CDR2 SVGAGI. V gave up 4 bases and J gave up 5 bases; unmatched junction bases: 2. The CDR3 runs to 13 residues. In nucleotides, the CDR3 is TGTGCCAGCAGTTTCGACAGGGGGTATGGCTACACCTTC. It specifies CASSFDRGYGYTF.

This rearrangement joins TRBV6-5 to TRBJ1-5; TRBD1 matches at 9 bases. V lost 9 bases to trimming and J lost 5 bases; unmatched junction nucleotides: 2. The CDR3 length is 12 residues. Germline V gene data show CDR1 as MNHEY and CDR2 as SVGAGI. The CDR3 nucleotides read TGTGCCAGTAACAGGGGGCATCAGCCCCAGCATTTT. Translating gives CASNRGHQPQHF.

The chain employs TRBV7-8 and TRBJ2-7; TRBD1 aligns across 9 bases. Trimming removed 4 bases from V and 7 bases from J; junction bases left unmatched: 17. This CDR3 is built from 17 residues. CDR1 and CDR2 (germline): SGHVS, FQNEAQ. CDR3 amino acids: CASSSGGPGTGMEEQYF. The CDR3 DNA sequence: TGTGCCAGCAGCTCAGGGGGACCCGGGACAGGGATGGAGGAGCAGTACTTC. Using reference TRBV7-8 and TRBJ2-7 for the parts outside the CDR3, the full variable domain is GAGVSQSPRYKVAKRGQDVALRCDPISGHVSLFWYQQALGQGPEFLTYFQNEAQLDKSGLPSDRFFAERPEGSVSTLKIQRTQQEDSAVYLCASSSGGPGTGMEEQYFGPGTRLTVT.

This chain's CDR3 is CASTAGTSDTGELFF. CDR3 in DNA: TGTGCCAGCACCGCCGGGACTAGCGACACCGGGGAGCTGTTTTTT. The chain employs TRBV6-5 and TRBJ2-2, with TRBD2 matching 10 bases. The CDR3 is 15 residues long. CDR1 MNHEY and CDR2 SVGAGI come from the germline V gene. V shed 7 bases, J shed 3 bases, and the junction held 5 bases outside the gene matches.

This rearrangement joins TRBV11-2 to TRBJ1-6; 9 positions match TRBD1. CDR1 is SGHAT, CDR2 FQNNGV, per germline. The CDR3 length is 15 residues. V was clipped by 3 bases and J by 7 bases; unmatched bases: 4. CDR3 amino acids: CASSFSGTGNSPLHF. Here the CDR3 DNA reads TGTGCCAGCAGCTTCTCCGGGACAGGGAATTCACCCCTCCACTTT.

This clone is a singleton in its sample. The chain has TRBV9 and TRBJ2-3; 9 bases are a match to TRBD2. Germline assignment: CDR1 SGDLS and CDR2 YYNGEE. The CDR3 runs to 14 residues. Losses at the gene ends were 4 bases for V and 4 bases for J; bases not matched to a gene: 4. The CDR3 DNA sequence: TGTGCCAGCAGCACCCGACTAGCGGCAGATACGCAGTATTTT. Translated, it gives CASSTRLAADTQYF.